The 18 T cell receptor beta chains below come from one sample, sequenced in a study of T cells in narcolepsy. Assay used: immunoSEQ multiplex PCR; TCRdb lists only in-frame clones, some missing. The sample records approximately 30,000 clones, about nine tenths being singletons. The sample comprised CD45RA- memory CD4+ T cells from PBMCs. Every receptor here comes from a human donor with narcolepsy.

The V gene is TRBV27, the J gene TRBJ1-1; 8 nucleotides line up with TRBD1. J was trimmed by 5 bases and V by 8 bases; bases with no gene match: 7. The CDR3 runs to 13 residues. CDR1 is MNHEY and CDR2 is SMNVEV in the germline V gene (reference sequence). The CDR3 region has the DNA TGTGCCAGCTCTCGACAGGGGAGGACTGAAGCTTTCTTT. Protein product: CASSRQGRTEAFF.

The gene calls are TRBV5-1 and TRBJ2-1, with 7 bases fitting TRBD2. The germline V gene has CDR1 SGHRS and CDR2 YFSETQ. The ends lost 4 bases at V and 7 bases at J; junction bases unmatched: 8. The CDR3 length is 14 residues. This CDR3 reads CASSIRDYRNEQFF. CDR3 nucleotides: TGCGCCAGCAGCATCCGGGACTACCGTAATGAGCAGTTCTTC.

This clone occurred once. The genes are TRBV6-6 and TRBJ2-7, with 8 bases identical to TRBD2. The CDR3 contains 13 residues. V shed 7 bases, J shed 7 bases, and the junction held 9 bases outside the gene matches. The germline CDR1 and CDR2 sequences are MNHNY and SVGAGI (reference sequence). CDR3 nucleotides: TGTGCCAGCAACAAGGCCGGGAGGGGAGAGCAGTACGTC. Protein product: CASNKAGRGEQYV.

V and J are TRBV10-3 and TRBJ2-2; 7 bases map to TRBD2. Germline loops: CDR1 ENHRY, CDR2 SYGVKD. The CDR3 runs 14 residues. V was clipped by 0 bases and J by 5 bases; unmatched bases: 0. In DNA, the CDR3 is TGTGCCATCAGTGAGTCCGGGGGGACCGGGGAGCTGTTTTTT. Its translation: CAISESGGTGELFF.

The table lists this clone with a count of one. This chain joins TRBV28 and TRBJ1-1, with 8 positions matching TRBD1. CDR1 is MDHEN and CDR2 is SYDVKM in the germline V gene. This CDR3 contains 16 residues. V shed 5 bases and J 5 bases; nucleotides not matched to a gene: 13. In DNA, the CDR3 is TGTGCCAGCAGTCTACCCTCCGGGACAGGTTCGACTGAAGCTTTCTTT. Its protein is CASSLPSGTGSTEAFF.

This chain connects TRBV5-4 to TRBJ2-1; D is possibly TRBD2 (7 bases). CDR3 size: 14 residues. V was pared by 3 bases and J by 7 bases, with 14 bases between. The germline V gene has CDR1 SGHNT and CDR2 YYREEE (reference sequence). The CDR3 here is CASSYGGRLNEQFF. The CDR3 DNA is TGTGCCAGCAGCTACGGGGGGCGTTTGAATGAGCAGTTCTTC.

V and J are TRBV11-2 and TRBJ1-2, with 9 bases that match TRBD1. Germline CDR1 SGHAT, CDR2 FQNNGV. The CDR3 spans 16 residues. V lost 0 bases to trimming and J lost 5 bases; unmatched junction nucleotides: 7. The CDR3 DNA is TGTGCCAGCAGCTTAGATGGTGGGACAGGGCTATATGGCTACACCTTC. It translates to CASSLDGGTGLYGYTF.

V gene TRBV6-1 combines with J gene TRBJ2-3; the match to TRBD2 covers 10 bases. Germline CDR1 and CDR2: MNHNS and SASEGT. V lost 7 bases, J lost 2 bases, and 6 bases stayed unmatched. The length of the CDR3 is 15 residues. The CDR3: CASTVSGGYTDTQYF. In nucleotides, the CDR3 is TGTGCCAGCACCGTTAGCGGGGGGTACACAGATACGCAGTATTTT.

In DNA, the CDR3 is TGTGCCAGCAGTCCCCCCAAGCGGAGCACAGATACGCAGTATTTT. It translates to CASSPPKRSTDTQYF. The chain couples TRBV27 to TRBJ2-3, with a tentative D call TRBD2 (5 bases). This CDR3 is 15 amino acids long. V gave up 5 bases and J gave up 0 bases, with 12 bases separating them. In germline, CDR1 is MNHEY, CDR2 SMNVEV (reference sequence).

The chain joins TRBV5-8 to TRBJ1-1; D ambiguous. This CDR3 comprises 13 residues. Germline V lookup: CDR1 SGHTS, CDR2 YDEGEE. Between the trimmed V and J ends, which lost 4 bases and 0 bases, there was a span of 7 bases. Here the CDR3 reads CASSGRLNTEAFF. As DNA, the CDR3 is TGTGCCAGCAGCGGAAGGCTGAACACTGAAGCTTTCTTT.

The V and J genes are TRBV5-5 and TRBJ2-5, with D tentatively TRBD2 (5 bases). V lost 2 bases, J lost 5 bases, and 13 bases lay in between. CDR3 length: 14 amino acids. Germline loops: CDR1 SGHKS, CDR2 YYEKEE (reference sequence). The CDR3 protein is CASSFLASPETQYF. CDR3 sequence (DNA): TGTGCCAGCAGCTTTCTAGCTTCCCCGGAGACCCAGTACTTC.

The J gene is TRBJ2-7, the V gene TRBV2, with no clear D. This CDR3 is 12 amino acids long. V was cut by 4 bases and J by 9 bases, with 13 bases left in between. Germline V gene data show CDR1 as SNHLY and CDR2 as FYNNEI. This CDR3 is CASSVQGSGQYV. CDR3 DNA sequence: TGTGCCAGCAGTGTTCAAGGATCCGGGCAGTACGTC.

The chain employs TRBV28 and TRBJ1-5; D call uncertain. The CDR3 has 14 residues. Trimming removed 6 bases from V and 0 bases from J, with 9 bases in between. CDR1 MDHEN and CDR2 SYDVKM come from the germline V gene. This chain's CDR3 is CASRWGGSNQPQHF. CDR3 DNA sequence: TGTGCCAGCAGGTGGGGAGGTAGCAATCAGCCCCAGCATTTT.

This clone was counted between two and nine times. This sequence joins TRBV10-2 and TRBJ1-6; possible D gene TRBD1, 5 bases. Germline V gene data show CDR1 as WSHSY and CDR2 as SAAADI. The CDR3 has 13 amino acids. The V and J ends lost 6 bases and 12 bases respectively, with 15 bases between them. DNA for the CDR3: TGCGCCAGCAGGGAACAGGCGAAGATACCCCTCCACTTT. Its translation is CASREQAKIPLHF.

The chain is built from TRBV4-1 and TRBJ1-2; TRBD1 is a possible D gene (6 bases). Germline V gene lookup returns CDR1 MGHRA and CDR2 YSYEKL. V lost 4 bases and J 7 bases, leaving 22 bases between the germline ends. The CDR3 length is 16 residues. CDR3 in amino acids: CASSLISRGLLGGYTF. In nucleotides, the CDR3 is TGCGCCAGCAGCCTCATCTCCAGGGGCCTCCTCGGTGGCTACACCTTC.

CDR3 nucleotides: TGTGCCAGTAGTAAGGCCAACTCTGGAAACACCATATATTTT. It codes for CASSKANSGNTIYF. The J gene is TRBJ1-3, the V gene TRBV19; D is unresolved. CDR3 length: 14 residues. V was cut by 4 bases and J by 0 bases, with 7 bases left in between. Germline loops: CDR1 LNHDA, CDR2 SQIVND (reference sequence).

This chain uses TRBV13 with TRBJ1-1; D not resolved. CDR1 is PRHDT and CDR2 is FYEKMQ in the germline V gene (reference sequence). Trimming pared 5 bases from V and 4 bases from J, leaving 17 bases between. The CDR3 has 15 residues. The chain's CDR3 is CASSTYRGLRTEAFF. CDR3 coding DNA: TGTGCCAGCAGCACCTACCGAGGCTTACGCACTGAAGCTTTCTTT.

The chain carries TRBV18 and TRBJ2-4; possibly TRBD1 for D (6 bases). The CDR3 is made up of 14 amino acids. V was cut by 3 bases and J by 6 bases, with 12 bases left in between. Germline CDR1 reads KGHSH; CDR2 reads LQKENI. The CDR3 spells CASSPGQGTNIQYF. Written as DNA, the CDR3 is TGTGCCAGCTCACCGGGGCAGGGGACAAACATTCAGTACTTC.